This T cell receptor beta chain was sequenced during a study of STAT3 mutations in large granular lymphocyte leukemia. Generated by immunoSEQ multiplex PCR, the TCRdb table keeps only in-frame clones and is missing some. The sample yields approximately 3,500 clones, 74% seen once. With regard to this clone: Antigen specificity is unknown.

The V gene lost 1 base and the J gene lost 2 bases, with 9 bases spanning the gap. Germline V lookup: CDR1 SEHNR, CDR2 FQNEAQ (reference sequence). The CDR3 totals 14 residues. Findings and caveats of the study: Variable sampling intervals and differing treatment regimens complicated linking therapy response to TCR clonal burden changes. A small but highly pathogenic clone may have been missed. In several patients, dominant TCR clone burden exceeded STAT3 mutant burden. Every T-cell large granular lymphocyte leukemia patient had at least one immunodominant TCR beta clonotype. TCR clonotype switching after therapy occurred in about 30% of the 18 patients.

This TCR was recovered from a man aged 55 to 70 with T-cell large granular lymphocyte leukemia. Some clones in this sample may be carry-over from other donors' samples. Sample: peripheral blood mononuclear cells. The V gene is TRBV7-9, the J gene TRBJ2-7; possible D gene TRBD1, 5 bases. CDR3 amino acids: CASSLGDSTYEQYF. The CDR3, as DNA: TGTGCCAGCAGCTTAGGCGACAGCACCTACGAGCAGTACTTC.